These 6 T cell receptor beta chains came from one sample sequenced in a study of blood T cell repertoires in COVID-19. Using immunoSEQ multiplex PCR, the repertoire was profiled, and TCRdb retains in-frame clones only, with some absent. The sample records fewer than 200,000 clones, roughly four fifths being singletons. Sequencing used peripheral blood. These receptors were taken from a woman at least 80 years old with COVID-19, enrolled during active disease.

The CDR3 loop is CASRSGGAEYTQYF. The CDR3 nucleotides are TGTGCCAGTAGGAGCGGGGGGGCCGAATATACGCAGTATTTT. The chain carries TRBV19 and TRBJ2-3, with TRBD2 identical over 10 bases. The CDR3 length is 14 residues. Trimming at V came to 6 bases and at J to 7 bases, leaving 7 bases not matched to a gene. CDR1 and CDR2 from the germline V gene are LNHDA and SQIVND (reference sequence).

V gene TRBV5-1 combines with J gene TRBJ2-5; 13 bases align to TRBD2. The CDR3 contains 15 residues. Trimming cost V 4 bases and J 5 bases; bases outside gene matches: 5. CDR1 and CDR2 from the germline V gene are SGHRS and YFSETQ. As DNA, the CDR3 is TGCGCCAGCAGCCCTGGACTAGCGGGAGAGGAGACCCAGTACTTC. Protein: CASSPGLAGEETQYF.

The DNA of the CDR3 is TGTGCCAGCAGCGTAGAGGCAGGACACTCCTACGAGCAGTACTTC. Its translation is CASSVEAGHSYEQYF. J is TRBJ2-7 and V is TRBV9; D perhaps matches TRBD1 (5 bases). V lost 0 bases to trimming and J lost 0 bases, with 10 bases between them. This CDR3 has 15 residues. CDR1 and CDR2 (germline): SGDLS, YYNGEE.

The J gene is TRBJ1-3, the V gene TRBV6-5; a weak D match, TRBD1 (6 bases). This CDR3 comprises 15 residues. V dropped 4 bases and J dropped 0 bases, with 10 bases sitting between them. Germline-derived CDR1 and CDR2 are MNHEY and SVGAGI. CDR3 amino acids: CASSSDRLSGNTIYF. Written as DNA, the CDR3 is TGTGCCAGCAGTTCCGACAGGCTCTCTGGAAACACCATATATTTT.

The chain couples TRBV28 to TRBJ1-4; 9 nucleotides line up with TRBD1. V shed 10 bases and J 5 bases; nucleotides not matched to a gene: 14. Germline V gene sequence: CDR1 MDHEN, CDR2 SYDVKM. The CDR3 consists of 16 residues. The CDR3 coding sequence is TGTGCCACCACCGTAAACACCGGGACAGGGAATGAAAAACTGTTTTTT. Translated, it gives CATTVNTGTGNEKLFF.

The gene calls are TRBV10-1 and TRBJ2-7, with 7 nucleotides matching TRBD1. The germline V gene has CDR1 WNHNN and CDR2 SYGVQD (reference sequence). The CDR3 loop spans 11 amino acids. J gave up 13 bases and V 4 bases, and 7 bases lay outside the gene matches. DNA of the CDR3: TGCGCCAGCAGTGCCGGGGACAGCCAATACTTC. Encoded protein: CASSAGDSQYF.